Listed here are 6 T cell receptor beta chains from one sample, sequenced in a study of blood T cells in healthy people across ages. With a J-beta primer mix and a sample-barcoded 5' primer, a second PCR ran 7 to 11 cycles. MiXCR, applied by TCRdb to the 5' RACE reads, yields one record per CDR3 protein. The sample consists of some 560,000 distinct CDR3 sequences, around 27% of them appearing once. The same data also went into a second study, on T cells of mothers and their children.

Sequencing was performed on blood. The receptors derive from a boy aged 2 to 9 in good health.

This clonotype was seen a few times. The rearrangement uses TRBV7-9 and TRBJ1-2, with D tentatively TRBD1 (5 bases). The CDR3 extends over 14 amino acids. The V gene's germline CDR1 is SEHNR and CDR2 FQNEAQ (reference sequence). The V and J ends lost 5 bases and 2 bases respectively, with 12 bases between them. For the CDR3, the DNA is TGTGCCAGCAGCGGGACCGGGGCGAACTATGGCTACACCTTC. This sequence encodes CASSGTGANYGYTF.

The rearrangement uses TRBV9 and TRBJ2-5; perhaps TRBD1 as D (5 bases). The CDR3 runs 16 residues. Trimming removed 0 bases from V and 1 base from J, with 13 bases in between. Per germline, CDR1 SGDLS and CDR2 YYNGEE. The CDR3 spells CASSVALRQSQETQYF. CDR3 coding DNA: TGTGCCAGCAGCGTAGCTCTCAGACAGAGCCAAGAGACCCAGTACTTC.

The V gene is TRBV6-6, the J gene TRBJ2-2; D perhaps matches TRBD2 (7 bases). With 5 bases removed from V and 6 bases from J, the gap between germline ends came to 19 bases. The CDR3 totals 16 residues. The germline gives CDR1 MNHNY, CDR2 SVGAGI (reference sequence). This chain's CDR3 is CASSAGLGGVPGELFF. The CDR3 coding sequence is TGTGCCAGCAGTGCTGGACTAGGGGGAGTCCCCGGGGAGCTGTTTTTT.

This clonotype occurred many times. The rearrangement uses TRBV2 and TRBJ2-7; 10 nucleotides align to TRBD2. J gave up 5 bases and V 6 bases, and 7 bases lay outside the gene matches. This CDR3 has 14 amino acids. Germline assignment: CDR1 SNHLY and CDR2 FYNNEI. This chain's CDR3 is CASRTGTSDHEQYF. The CDR3 bases are TGTGCCAGCAGAACCGGGACTAGCGATCACGAGCAGTACTTC.

This clonotype was counted a few times. The chain uses TRBV7-2 and TRBJ2-1; 11 bases agree with TRBD2. This CDR3 is built from 16 residues. J gave up 4 bases and V 3 bases, and 5 bases lay outside the gene matches. CDR1 and CDR2 from the germline V gene are SGHTA and FQGNSA. CDR3 residues: CASSFVASGRYNEQFF. CDR3 DNA: TGTGCCAGCAGCTTCGTGGCTAGCGGGAGGTACAATGAGCAGTTCTTC.

The CDR3 protein is CASSLGVGAKYNEQFF. As DNA, the CDR3 is TGTGCCAGCAGCTTGGGGGTTGGGGCCAAATACAATGAGCAGTTCTTC. This rearrangement joins TRBV5-5 to TRBJ2-1; a possible D gene is TRBD1 (5 bases). The CDR3 spans 16 residues. Germline V lookup: CDR1 SGHKS, CDR2 YYEKEE (reference sequence). V lost 0 bases and J lost 4, with 14 bases in between. The full variable domain, with the rest looked up from reference TRBV5-5 and TRBJ2-1, is DAGVTQSPTHLIKTRGQQVTLRCSPISGHKSVSWYQQVLGQGPQFIFQYYEKEERGRGNFPDRFSARQFPNYSSELNVNALLLGDSALYLCASSLGVGAKYNEQFFGPGTRLTVL.